The sequence of this TCR beta chain was determined in a study of beta chain features in type 1 diabetes. About the research overall: The patient and healthy donor groups were comparable for age, gender and cell yields.

cDNA synthesis used the whole RNA isolate, giving expressed TCRB sequences. Repertoires were generated with immunoSEQ multiplex PCR, while TCRdb's copy carries only in-frame clones and drops some. This sample has around 280,000 clones, with 15% found just once. Turning to this clone: Antigen: not known.

A heparinised blood draw that averaged around 110 mL was obtained once from each donor. The germline V gene encodes CDR1 MNHEY and CDR2 SVGAGI. CDR3 length equals 16 residues. The V and J ends lost 4 bases and 1 base, in that order; junction bases with no gene match: 5. Study results and limitations: The study found moderately but significantly shorter TCRB CDR3s in all four CD4+ subsets of Type 1 diabetes patients. Highly expressing activated T cells could be over-counted with a cDNA template. Whether HLA type influences TCRB rearrangement remained unresolved here.

The chain joins TRBV6-5 to TRBJ2-2, with 8 bases fitting TRBD2. The specimen sequenced was naive CD4+ T cells from blood. The TCR originated in a man aged 18-30 years with type 1 diabetes. The CDR3 DNA reads as TGTGCCAGCAGTTCCCGGACTAGCAGGAACACCGGGGAGCTGTTTTTT. Amino acids: CASSSRTSRNTGELFF.